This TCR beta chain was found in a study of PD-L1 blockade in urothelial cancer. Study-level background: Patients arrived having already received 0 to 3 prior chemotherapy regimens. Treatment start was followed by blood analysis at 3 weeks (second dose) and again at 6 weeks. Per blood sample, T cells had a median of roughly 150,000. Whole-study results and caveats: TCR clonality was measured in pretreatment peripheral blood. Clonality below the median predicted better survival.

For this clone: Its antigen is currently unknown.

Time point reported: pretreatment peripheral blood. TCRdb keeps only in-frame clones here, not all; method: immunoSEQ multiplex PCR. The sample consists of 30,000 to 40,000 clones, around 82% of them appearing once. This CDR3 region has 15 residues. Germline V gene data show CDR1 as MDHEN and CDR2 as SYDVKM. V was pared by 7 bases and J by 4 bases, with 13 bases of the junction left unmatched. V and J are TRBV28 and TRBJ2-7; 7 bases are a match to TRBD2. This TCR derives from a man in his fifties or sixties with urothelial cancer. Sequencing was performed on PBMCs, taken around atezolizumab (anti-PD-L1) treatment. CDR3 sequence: CASKTGGTVIYEQYF. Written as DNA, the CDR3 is TGTGCCAGCAAAACCGGGGGGACTGTAATATACGAGCAGTACTTC.